Presented here are 7 T cell receptor beta chains from one specimen sequenced in a study of T cell repertoires in cytomegalovirus infection. TCRdb reanalysed the reads using MiXCR and keeps one entry per CDR3 protein. Among fewer than 200,000 distinct CDR3 sequences listed, 14% were seen once. Material for sequencing was PBMCs. Receptor source: a human donor in good health (CMV status not recorded). Some clones in this sample may be carry-over from other donors' samples.

This clonotype came up many times. J is TRBJ2-1 and V is TRBV12-5; a possible D gene is TRBD2 (5 bases). The germline V gene encodes CDR1 LGHNT and CDR2 FRNRAP. V dropped 3 bases and J dropped 0 bases, with 12 bases sitting between them. This CDR3 spans 16 amino acids. CDR3 loop: CASGFLSVSSYNEQFF. The CDR3 region has the DNA TGTGCTAGTGGTTTCCTTAGCGTAAGCTCCTACAATGAGCAGTTCTTC.

This chain links TRBV25-1 with TRBJ1-6; 8 bases align to TRBD1. Germline CDR1 and CDR2: MGHDK and SYGVNS. The CDR3 spans 15 residues. V shed 7 bases and J 9 bases; nucleotides not matched to a gene: 11. CDR3 coding DNA: TGTGCCAGCAATCTAACAACAGGGACAGGTTCACCCCTCCACTTT. Its translation: CASNLTTGTGSPLHF.

The chain links TRBV2 to TRBJ2-2, with 8 bases that match TRBD1. V dropped 3 bases and J dropped 6; count of bases not matched to a gene: 9. Per germline, CDR1 SNHLY and CDR2 FYNNEI. This CDR3 contains 16 residues. For the CDR3, the DNA is TGTGCCAGCAGTGAGAGAAGGACAGGGATTGCCGGGGAGCTGTTTTTT. This sequence encodes CASSERRTGIAGELFF.

This chain links TRBV29-1 with TRBJ1-2; the D is unclear. V was cut by 1 base and J by 4 bases, with 10 bases left in between. The CDR3 is 13 amino acids. Germline lookup yields CDR1 SQVTM and CDR2 ANQGSEA. CDR3 in amino acids: CSVEGGQFYGYTF. In DNA, the CDR3 is TGCAGCGTTGAAGGAGGGCAGTTCTATGGCTACACCTTC.

This clonotype was detected ten times or more. One end of the junction fails to match germline, which may point to a read error. This chain joins TRBV7-2 and TRBJ2-1, with D possibly matching TRBD1 (5 bases). The CDR3 has 13 residues. CDR1 and CDR2 (germline): SGHTA, FQGNSA. The CDR3 reads CASSLNKAGSLLF. CDR3 sequence (DNA): TGTGCCAGCAGCCTCAATAAGGCAGGGTCTCTTCTCTTC.

The rearrangement uses TRBV5-1 and TRBJ2-2; D might be TRBD2 (6 bases). From germline, CDR1 is SGHRS and CDR2 YFSETQ. Trimming shortened V by 0 bases and J by 7 bases, and 7 bases separated the two germline ends. There are 13 residues in the CDR3. The CDR3 protein is CASSLVGGGELFF. CDR3 DNA: TGCGCCAGCAGCTTGGTCGGGGGCGGGGAGCTGTTTTTT. Full variable domain (remainder filled in from reference TRBV5-1 and TRBJ2-2): KAGVTQTPRYLIKTRGQQVTLSCSPISGHRSVSWYQQTPGQGLQFLFEYFSETQRNKGNFPGRFSGRQFSNSRSEMNVSTLELGDSALYLCASSLVGGGELFFGEGSRLTVL.

The gene calls are TRBV29-1 and TRBJ2-7; no definite D call. With 4 bases removed from V and 4 bases from J, the gap between germline ends came to 8 bases. Germline values: CDR1 SQVTM, CDR2 ANQGSEA. This CDR3 is 11 amino acids long. The CDR3 spells CSVVRQYEQYF. CDR3 bases: TGCAGCGTTGTTCGGCAGTACGAGCAGTACTTC.